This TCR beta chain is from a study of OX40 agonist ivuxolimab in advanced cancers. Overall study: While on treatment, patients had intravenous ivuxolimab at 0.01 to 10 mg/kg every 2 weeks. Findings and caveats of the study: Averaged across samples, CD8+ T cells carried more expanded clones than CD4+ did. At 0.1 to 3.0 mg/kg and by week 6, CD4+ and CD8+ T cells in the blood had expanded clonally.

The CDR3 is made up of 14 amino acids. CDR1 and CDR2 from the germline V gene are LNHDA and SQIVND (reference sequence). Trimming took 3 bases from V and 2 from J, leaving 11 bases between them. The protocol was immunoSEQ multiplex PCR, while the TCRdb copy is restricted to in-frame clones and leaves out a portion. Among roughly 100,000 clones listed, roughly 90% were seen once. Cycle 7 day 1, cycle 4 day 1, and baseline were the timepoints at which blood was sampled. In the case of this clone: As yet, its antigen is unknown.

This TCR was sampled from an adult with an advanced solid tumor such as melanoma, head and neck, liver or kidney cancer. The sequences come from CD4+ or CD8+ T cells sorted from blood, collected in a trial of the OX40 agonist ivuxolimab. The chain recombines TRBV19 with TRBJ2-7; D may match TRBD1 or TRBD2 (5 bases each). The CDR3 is CASSIPGTAYEQYF. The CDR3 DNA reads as TGTGCCAGTAGTATTCCAGGGACGGCCTACGAGCAGTACTTC.